The entry below describes one TCR beta chain. Each subset's genomic DNA was split evenly across several immunoSEQ plates. Authors' methods: Sequence data from immunoSEQ were junction-only and lacked quality scores; consequently, filtering differed. The table came from immunoSEQ multiplex PCR; TCRdb's copy has only in-frame clones and leaves some out. V, J and clone size reflect that table, while D and trimming were determined from the DNA. Of about 470,000 clones in the sample, 70% to 80% are singletons; the top ten hold around 13%. This sample stems from a study of shared clonotypes between healthy human individuals. The V gene's germline CDR1 is MDHEN and CDR2 SYDVKM. V trimming: 5 bases; J trimming: 0 bases; junction bases outside the gene matches: 6. The CDR3 covers 17 residues.

The specimen was PBMCs. The receptor's source is a woman in her forties in good health. Some clones in this sample may be carry-over from other donors' samples. The V call is TRBV28, the J call TRBJ2-1, with 11 nucleotides matching TRBD2. The CDR3: CASSAGTSGGSYNEQFF. The CDR3 DNA follows: TGTGCCAGCAGTGCCGGGACTAGCGGAGGCTCCTACAATGAGCAGTTCTTC. Complete variable domain (other parts from reference TRBV28 and TRBJ2-1): DVKVTQSSRYLVKRTGEKVFLECVQDMDHENMFWYRQDPGLGLRLIYFSYDVKMKEKGDIPEGYSVSREKKERFSLILESASTNQTSMYLCASSAGTSGGSYNEQFFGPGTRLTVL.